The clone carrying this T cell receptor (beta chain) was counted a few times. The antigen remains unidentified. TCRdb analysed the 5' RACE reads with MiXCR anew, one entry per CDR3 protein. Of approximately 1.8 million distinct CDR3 sequences detected, around 29% appear once; the ten largest clones hold about 0.27%. The data were obtained in a study of identical twins. Each donor (without exception) was a healthy Caucasian. V was cut by 8 bases and J by 2 bases, with 13 bases left in between. CDR3 size: 14 residues. From germline, CDR1 is SNHLY and CDR2 FYNNEI. Whole-study findings and limits: An excess of low generation probability was shown by twin-shared out-of-frame alpha sequences. The study reached conclusions through statistical analysis that was cross-sectional, not following the same donors. Modelling approaches yielded underestimates of out-of-frame TCR alpha sharing between monozygotic twins.

The chain is built from TRBV2 and TRBJ1-5, with D possibly matching TRBD1 (5 bases). Sequenced material: cord blood. The TCR originated in a newborn girl in good health. As DNA, the CDR3 is TGTGCCAGCTCGGGGGGTTTGGGCAATCAGCCCCAGCATTTT. Protein: CASSGGLGNQPQHF. Based on the CDR3 plus reference TRBV2 and TRBJ1-5, the full variable domain is EPEVTQTPSHQVTQMGQEVILRCVPISNHLYFYWYRQILGQKVEFLVSFYNNEISEKSEIFDDQFSVERPDGSNFTLKIRSTKLEDSAMYFCASSGGLGNQPQHFGDGTRLSIL.